The 31 T cell receptor beta chains given below trace back to one sample, sequenced in a study of blood T cell repertoires in COVID-19. Generated by immunoSEQ multiplex PCR, the TCRdb table keeps only in-frame clones and is missing some. The table lists about 120,000 clones, roughly nine tenths of them singletons. The sequenced material came from peripheral blood. These receptors came from a man in his sixties with COVID-19, enrolled during active disease.

This chain links TRBV4-2 with TRBJ1-1; weak D call: TRBD1 (6 bases). CDR1 is LGHNA, CDR2 YNFKEQ, per germline. The ends were cut back, 0 bases at V and 6 bases at J, with 17 bases in the middle. The CDR3 contains 16 residues. This chain's CDR3 is CASSQEEGGGDAEAFF. Here the CDR3 DNA reads TGTGCCAGCAGCCAAGAGGAGGGAGGGGGGGACGCTGAAGCTTTCTTT.

This clone was recorded only once. J is TRBJ1-1 and V is TRBV7-6; D may be TRBD1 (5 bases). CDR1 SGHVS and CDR2 FNYEAQ come from the germline V gene. CDR3 size: 16 residues. V was pared by 0 bases and J by 4 bases, with 15 bases between. The DNA for the CDR3 is TGTGCCAGCAGCTTAGCTTTGGGGGGTAGGGGCACTGAAGCTTTCTTT. Translating gives CASSLALGGRGTEAFF.

This chain uses TRBV5-6 with TRBJ1-1; D uncertain. V dropped 0 bases and J dropped 1 base, with 16 bases sitting between them. The CDR3 runs to 17 residues. CDR1 SGHDT and CDR2 YYEEEE come from the germline V gene. CDR3: CASSLAGGHLWNTEAFF. The DNA of the CDR3 is TGTGCCAGCAGCTTGGCCGGCGGTCACTTATGGAACACTGAAGCTTTCTTT.

The CDR3 loop is CATSDLPGAENTEAFF. The CDR3, as DNA: TGTGCCACCAGTGATTTGCCAGGGGCCGAGAACACTGAAGCTTTCTTT. The chain is built from TRBV24-1 and TRBJ1-1; perhaps TRBD1 as D (6 bases). Looked up from germline, CDR1 is KGHDR and CDR2 is SFDVKD. V was pared by 0 bases and J by 1 base, with 11 bases between. CDR3 length equals 16 residues.

The J gene is TRBJ1-6, the V gene TRBV30; perhaps TRBD1 as D (6 bases). This CDR3 has 13 amino acids. Germline assignment: CDR1 GTSNPN and CDR2 SVGIG (reference sequence). CDR3 residues: CAGHPDRNSPLHF. The CDR3 nucleotides read TGTGCTGGACACCCGGACAGAAATTCACCCCTCCACTTT.

The chain recombines TRBV25-1 with TRBJ2-1; D is possibly TRBD2 (6 bases). This CDR3 has 14 amino acids. Germline V lookup: CDR1 MGHDK, CDR2 SYGVNS. The ends were cut back, 5 bases at V and 7 bases at J, with 15 bases in the middle. The CDR3 reads CASSLPPSGNEQFF. CDR3 in DNA: TGTGCCAGCAGTTTACCCCCCAGCGGGAATGAGCAGTTCTTC. Looking up the rest from reference TRBV25-1 and TRBJ2-1 gives the full variable domain: EADIYQTPRYLVIGTGKKITLECSQTMGHDKMYWYQQDPGMELHLIHYSYGVNSTEKGDLSSESTVSRIRTEHFPLTLESARPSHTSQYLCASSLPPSGNEQFFGPGTRLTVL.

The chain is built from TRBV6-1 and TRBJ1-3; 10 bases line up with TRBD1. V lost 2 bases and J lost 0; bases outside the gene matches: 4. From germline, CDR1 is MNHNS and CDR2 SASEGT. The CDR3 totals 17 residues. CDR3 loop: CASSERGQGYSGNTIYF. The CDR3 DNA sequence: TGTGCCAGCAGTGAAAGGGGACAGGGGTACTCTGGAAACACCATATATTTT.

The CDR3 loop reads CASSLRSAGDGSDTQYF. The CDR3 bases are TGTGCCAGCAGCCTGCGGAGCGCGGGAGACGGGTCAGATACGCAGTATTTT. V usage is TRBV3-1 (or the pseudogene TRBV3-2) and J usage is TRBJ2-3; 7 nucleotides agree with TRBD2. This CDR3 spans 17 amino acids. CDR1 is LGHDT and CDR2 is YNNKEL in the germline V gene (reference sequence). Losses at the gene ends were 4 bases for V and 4 bases for J; bases not matched to a gene: 14.

The J gene is TRBJ1-1, the V gene TRBV3-1 (or the pseudogene TRBV3-2); 8 bases fit TRBD1. The V segment lost 5 bases and the J segment 3 bases; nucleotides outside the gene matches: 5. The V gene's germline CDR1 is LGHDT and CDR2 YNNKEL (reference sequence). There are 14 residues in the CDR3. CDR3 residues: CASSNRGFDTEAFF. For the CDR3, the DNA is TGTGCCAGCAGCAACAGGGGGTTCGACACTGAAGCTTTCTTT.

V is TRBV7-2 and J is TRBJ2-1; 8 nucleotides match TRBD1. The CDR3 contains 15 residues. J lost 1 base, V lost 1 base, and 0 bases had no gene match. Germline V gene lookup returns CDR1 SGHTA and CDR2 FQGNSA. CDR3 nucleotides: TGTGCCAGCAGCTTAGACAGGGGGTCCTACAATGAGCAGTTCTTC. Translation gives CASSLDRGSYNEQFF.

Only one count was recorded for this clone. The genes are TRBV7-2 and TRBJ2-7; tentative D call: TRBD2 (5 bases). CDR3 length equals 14 residues. Trimming left V 5 bases short and J 6 bases short, with 17 bases between. Per the germline V gene, CDR1 is SGHTA and CDR2 is FQGNSA. The CDR3 nucleotides are TGTGCCAGCAGCCCCTATACTAGAATCGGCGAGCAGTACTTC. Amino acid sequence: CASSPYTRIGEQYF.

The table lists this clone with a few counts. The V and J genes are TRBV3-1 (or the pseudogene TRBV3-2) and TRBJ2-1, with a weak D call TRBD2 (7 bases). Looked up from germline, CDR1 is LGHDT and CDR2 is YNNKEL (reference sequence). With 1 base removed from V and 8 bases from J, the gap between germline ends came to 15 bases. This CDR3 region has 15 residues. In DNA form, the CDR3 reads TGTGCCAGCAGCCAAGTTGCGGGGGCTAGGGATGAGCAGTTCTTC. Translating it yields CASSQVAGARDEQFF.

The rearrangement links TRBV11-1 to TRBJ1-3, with D possibly TRBD1 on 6 matching bases. Trimming removed 2 bases at V and 8 bases at J, with 16 bases between. Germline CDR1 reads SGHAT; CDR2 reads FQDESV (reference sequence). CDR3 length: 15 amino acids. CDR3 sequence: CASSLRTAVGDTIYF. In nucleotides, the CDR3 is TGTGCCAGCAGCTTAAGGACAGCGGTGGGAGACACCATATATTTT.

J is TRBJ1-1 and V is TRBV19; no reliable D call. Germline loops: CDR1 LNHDA, CDR2 SQIVND (reference sequence). The CDR3 runs to 13 residues. V was pared by 5 bases and J by 5 bases, with 12 bases between. CDR3 in DNA: TGTGCCAGTAGTGTGGCACCAGGAACTGAAGCTTTCTTT. Translated: CASSVAPGTEAFF.

The CDR3 reads CASSPRPTGGDQPQHF. The CDR3 DNA follows: TGTGCCAGCAGCCCTCGACCTACAGGGGGTGATCAGCCCCAGCATTTT. The gene calls are TRBV6-2 or TRBV6-3 and TRBJ1-5, with 8 bases identical to TRBD1. V gave up 6 bases and J gave up 5 bases; unmatched junction bases: 12. CDR3 size: 16 residues. CDR1 is MNHEY, CDR2 SVGEGT, per germline.

This clone showed up just a few times. The chain recombines TRBV7-3 with TRBJ2-5; tentative D call: TRBD2 (7 bases). CDR1 SGHTA and CDR2 FQGTGA come from the germline V gene. V lost 2 bases to trimming and J lost 2 bases, with 9 bases between them. The CDR3 is 14 residues long. The CDR3 loop reads CASSLRGAQETQYF. CDR3 nucleotides: TGTGCCAGCAGCTTACGGGGGGCTCAAGAGACCCAGTACTTC.

This chain connects TRBV4-2 to TRBJ1-1; a possible D gene is TRBD1 (6 bases). V was cut by 1 base and J by 10 bases, with 16 bases left in between. There are 14 residues in the CDR3. Looked up from germline, CDR1 is LGHNA and CDR2 is YNFKEQ. The DNA for the CDR3 is TGTGCCAGCAGCCAAGCCTCCAGGGGCGGCGGAGCTTTCTTT. It yields the protein CASSQASRGGGAFF.

The chain is built from TRBV23-1 and TRBJ2-7, with 7 bases lining up with TRBD2. TRBV23-1 is known as an ORF, though its function is uncertain. J lost 3 bases, V lost 0 bases, and 5 bases had no gene match. The CDR3 is made up of 15 amino acids. The CDR3 spells CASSQSGGGYYEQYF. CDR3 nucleotides: TGCGCCAGCAGTCAATCGGGGGGAGGGTACTACGAGCAGTACTTC.

The chain couples TRBV7-3 to TRBJ1-6, with D possibly being TRBD1 (6 bases). The CDR3 totals 16 residues. The germline V and J ends were trimmed by 1 base and 0 bases, with 7 bases remaining between them. Germline CDR1 is SGHTA and CDR2 is FQGTGA. The CDR3 loop reads CASSLRGRSYNSPLHF. CDR3 DNA: TGTGCCAGCAGCTTAAGGGGGCGCTCCTATAATTCACCCCTCCACTTT. Together with reference TRBV7-3 and TRBJ1-6, the CDR3 gives the full variable domain: GAGVSQTPSNKVTEKGKYVELRCDPISGHTALYWYRQSLGQGPEFLIYFQGTGAADDSGLPNDRFFAVRPEGSVSTLKIQRTERGDSAVYLCASSLRGRSYNSPLHFGNGTRLTVT.

The CDR3 is CASSPSQGAVDTQYF. CDR3 DNA sequence: TGTGCCAGCTCACCGTCGCAGGGGGCGGTTGATACGCAGTATTTT. The chain combines TRBV18 with TRBJ2-3; 8 nucleotides agree with TRBD1. Germline loops: CDR1 KGHSH, CDR2 LQKENI. The CDR3 has 15 amino acids. V gave up 3 bases and J gave up 6 bases; unmatched junction bases: 8.

This sequence joins TRBV30 and TRBJ2-7; D is perhaps TRBD2 (5 bases). Germline V gives CDR1 GTSNPN, CDR2 SVGIG (reference sequence). The V and J ends lost 4 bases and 1 base respectively, with 14 bases between them. The CDR3 contains 14 residues. The CDR3 DNA follows: TGTGCCTGGAACCCTAGCAGTATGTCCTACGAGCAGTACTTC. It translates to CAWNPSSMSYEQYF.

The chain joins TRBV18 to TRBJ1-2; tentatively, D is TRBD1 (6 bases). The CDR3 consists of 18 residues. Trimming cost V 2 bases and J 5 bases, with 24 bases left between them. Germline values: CDR1 KGHSH, CDR2 LQKENI. CDR3: CASSPIGGQDWRGYGYTF. The CDR3, as DNA: TGTGCCAGCTCACCAATCGGGGGGCAAGATTGGAGAGGATATGGCTACACCTTC.

J is TRBJ2-3 and V is TRBV24-1, with 8 bases lining up with TRBD1. CDR1 and CDR2 from the germline V gene are KGHDR and SFDVKD. The J segment lost 6 bases and the V segment lost 3 bases, leaving 7 bases of the junction unmatched. This CDR3 has 15 amino acids. The CDR3 sequence is CATSDPTGEVDTQYF. CDR3 DNA: TGTGCCACCAGTGATCCGACAGGGGAAGTGGATACGCAGTATTTT.

This clone was seen a few times. The chain recombines TRBV27 with TRBJ2-3, with 14 bases identical to TRBD2. The V segment lost 6 bases and the J segment 5 bases; nucleotides outside the gene matches: 4. Looked up from germline, CDR1 is MNHEY and CDR2 is SMNVEV (reference sequence). The CDR3 runs to 15 residues. The CDR3 reads CASRAGLAGGDTQYF. CDR3 coding DNA: TGTGCCAGCAGAGCCGGACTAGCGGGAGGAGATACGCAGTATTTT.

This rearrangement joins TRBV7-6 to TRBJ1-6, with TRBD1 identical over 8 bases. V trimming: 2 bases; J trimming: 0 bases; junction bases outside the gene matches: 6. Germline loops: CDR1 SGHVS, CDR2 FNYEAQ. This CDR3 spans 18 amino acids. CDR3 sequence reads: CASSLRRQGSSYNSPLHF. The CDR3 coding sequence is TGTGCCAGCAGCTTAAGGAGACAGGGGAGCTCCTATAATTCACCCCTCCACTTT.

V is TRBV11-3 and J is TRBJ1-6; 9 bases map to TRBD1. This CDR3 has 15 residues. Germline assignment: CDR1 SGHNT and CDR2 YENEEA. The V gene end was trimmed by 6 bases and the J gene end by 7 bases; junction bases not matched to a gene: 7. The CDR3 region is CASRGGDRVNSPLHF. The CDR3 bases are TGTGCCAGCAGGGGAGGGGACAGGGTAAATTCACCCCTCCACTTT.

The chain combines TRBV11-2 with TRBJ2-2; 7 bases line up with TRBD2. Germline V CDR1 and CDR2: SGHAT, FQNNGV. The CDR3 consists of 16 residues. Trimming took 3 bases from V and 2 from J; bases not matched to a gene: 6. The CDR3 region is CASSFIRGLNTGELFF. The DNA for the CDR3 is TGTGCCAGCAGCTTCATCCGGGGACTAAACACCGGGGAGCTGTTTTTT.

CDR3 nucleotides: TGTGCCACCAACGCAGGCAGAAACACTGAAGCTTTCTTT. Translating it yields CATNAGRNTEAFF. This rearrangement joins TRBV24-1 to TRBJ1-1, with D hard to call. In germline, CDR1 is KGHDR, CDR2 SFDVKD. V was cut by 8 bases and J by 2 bases, with 11 bases left in between. CDR3 length: 13 amino acids.

This clone was recorded once. The J gene is TRBJ2-1, the V gene TRBV4-3; 8 bases match TRBD2. The CDR3 is 15 residues long. The V gene end was trimmed by 1 base and the J gene end by 4 bases; junction bases not matched to a gene: 3. CDR1 LGHNA and CDR2 YSLEER come from the germline V gene. The CDR3 nucleotides read TGCGCCAGCAGCCAAGGACTAGCGCAATACAATGAGCAGTTCTTC. Translating gives CASSQGLAQYNEQFF.

In its sample, this clone was seen a few times. The chain is built from TRBV7-3 and TRBJ1-6, with D unresolved. Germline-derived CDR1 and CDR2 are SGHTA and FQGTGA. The CDR3 loop spans 15 amino acids. Trimming stripped 2 bases from V and 5 bases from J, with 10 bases between. The CDR3 DNA is TGTGCCAGCAGCTTAGGAGCTCCGGATAATTCACCCCTCCACTTT. The encoded protein is CASSLGAPDNSPLHF.

The CDR3 protein is CASSSFRGITDTQYF. CDR3 DNA: TGTGCCAGCAGCTCATTCAGGGGGATCACAGATACGCAGTATTTT. This chain uses TRBV6-2 or TRBV6-3 with TRBJ2-3; 7 positions agree with TRBD1. Looked up from germline, CDR1 is MNHEY and CDR2 is SVGEGT. Trimming cost V 6 bases and J 2 bases; bases outside gene matches: 8. This CDR3 has 15 amino acids.